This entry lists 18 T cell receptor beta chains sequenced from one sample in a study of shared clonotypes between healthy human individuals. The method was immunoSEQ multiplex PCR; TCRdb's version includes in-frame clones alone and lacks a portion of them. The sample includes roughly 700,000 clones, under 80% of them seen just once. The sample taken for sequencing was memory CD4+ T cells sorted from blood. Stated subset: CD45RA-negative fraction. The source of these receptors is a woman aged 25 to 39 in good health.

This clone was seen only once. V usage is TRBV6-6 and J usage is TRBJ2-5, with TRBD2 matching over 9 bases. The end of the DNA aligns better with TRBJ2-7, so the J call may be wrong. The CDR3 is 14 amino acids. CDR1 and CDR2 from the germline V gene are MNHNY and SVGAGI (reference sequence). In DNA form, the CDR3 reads TGTGCCAGCAGCTCAGGCGGGAGGGCCTACGAGCAGTACTTC. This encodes CASSSGGRAYEQYF.

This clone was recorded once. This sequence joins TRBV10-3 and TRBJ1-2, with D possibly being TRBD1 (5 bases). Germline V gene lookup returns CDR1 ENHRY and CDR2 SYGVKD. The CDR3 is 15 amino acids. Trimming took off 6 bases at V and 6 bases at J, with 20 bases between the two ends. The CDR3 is CAISADGNARDGYTF. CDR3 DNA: TGTGCCATCAGCGCAGACGGGAATGCCAGGGATGGCTACACCTTC.

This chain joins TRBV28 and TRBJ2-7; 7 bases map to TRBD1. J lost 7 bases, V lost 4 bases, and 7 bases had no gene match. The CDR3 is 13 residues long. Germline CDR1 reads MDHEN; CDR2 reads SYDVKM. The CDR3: CASSYSTGIEQYF. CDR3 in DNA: TGTGCCAGCAGTTACTCGACAGGGATTGAGCAGTACTTC.

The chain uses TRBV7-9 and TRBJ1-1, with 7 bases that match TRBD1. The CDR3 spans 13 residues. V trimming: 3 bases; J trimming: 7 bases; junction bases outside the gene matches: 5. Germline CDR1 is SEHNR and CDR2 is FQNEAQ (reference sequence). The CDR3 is CASSFSGDSEAFF. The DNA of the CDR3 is TGTGCCAGCAGCTTCTCCGGGGACAGTGAAGCTTTCTTT.

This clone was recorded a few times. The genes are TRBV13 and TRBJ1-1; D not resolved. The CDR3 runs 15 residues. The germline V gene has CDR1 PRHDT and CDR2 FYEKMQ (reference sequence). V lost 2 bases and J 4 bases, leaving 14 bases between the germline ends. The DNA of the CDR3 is TGTGCCAGCAGCTTATCCGGGCTAGAGGTCACTGAAGCTTTCTTT. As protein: CASSLSGLEVTEAFF. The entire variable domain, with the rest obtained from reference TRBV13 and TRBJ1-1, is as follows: AAGVIQSPRHLIKEKRETATLKCYPIPRHDTVYWYQQGPGQDPQFLISFYEKMQSDKGSIPDRFSAQQFSDYHSELNMSSLELGDSALYFCASSLSGLEVTEAFFGQGTRLTVV.

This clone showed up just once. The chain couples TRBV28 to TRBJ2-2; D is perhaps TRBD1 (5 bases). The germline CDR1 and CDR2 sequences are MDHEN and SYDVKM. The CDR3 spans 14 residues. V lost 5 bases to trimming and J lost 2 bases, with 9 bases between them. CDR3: CASSTGQNTGELFF. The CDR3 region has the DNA TGTGCCAGCAGTACCGGACAAAACACCGGGGAGCTGTTTTTT.

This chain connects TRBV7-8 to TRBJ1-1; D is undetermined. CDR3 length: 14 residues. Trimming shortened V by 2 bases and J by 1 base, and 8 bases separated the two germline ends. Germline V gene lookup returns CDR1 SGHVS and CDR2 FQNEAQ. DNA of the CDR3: TGTGCCAGCAGCTTATGGGCAGAGAACACTGAAGCTTTCTTT. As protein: CASSLWAENTEAFF. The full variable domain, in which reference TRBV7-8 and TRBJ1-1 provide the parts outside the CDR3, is GAGVSQSPRYKVAKRGQDVALRCDPISGHVSLFWYQQALGQGPEFLTYFQNEAQLDKSGLPSDRFFAERPEGSVSTLKIQRTQQEDSAVYLCASSLWAENTEAFFGQGTRLTVV.

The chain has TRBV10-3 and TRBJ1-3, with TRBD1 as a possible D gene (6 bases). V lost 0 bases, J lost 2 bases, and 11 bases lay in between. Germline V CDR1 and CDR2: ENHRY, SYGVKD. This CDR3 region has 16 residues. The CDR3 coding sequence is TGTGCCATCAGTGAGTCCGGGGGCTTCGCTGGAAACACCATATATTTT. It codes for CAISESGGFAGNTIYF.

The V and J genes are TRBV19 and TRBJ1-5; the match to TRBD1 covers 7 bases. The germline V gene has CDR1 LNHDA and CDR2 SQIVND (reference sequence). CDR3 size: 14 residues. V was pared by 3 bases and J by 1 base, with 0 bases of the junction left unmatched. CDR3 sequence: CASSMGQSNQPQHF. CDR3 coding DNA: TGTGCCAGTAGTATGGGACAGAGCAATCAGCCCCAGCATTTT.

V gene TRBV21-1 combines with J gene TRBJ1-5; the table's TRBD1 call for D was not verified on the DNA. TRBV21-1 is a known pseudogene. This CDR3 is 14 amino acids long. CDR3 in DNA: TGTGCCAGCAGACCGGACAGTAGCAATCAGCCCCAGCATTTT. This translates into CASRPDSSNQPQHF.

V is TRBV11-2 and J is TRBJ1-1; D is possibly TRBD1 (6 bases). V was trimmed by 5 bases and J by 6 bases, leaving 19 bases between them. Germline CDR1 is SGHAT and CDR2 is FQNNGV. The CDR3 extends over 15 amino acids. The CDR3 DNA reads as TGTGCCAGCAGCCCCCGGGGACACCAACCCTCTGAAGCTTTCTTT. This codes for CASSPRGHQPSEAFF.

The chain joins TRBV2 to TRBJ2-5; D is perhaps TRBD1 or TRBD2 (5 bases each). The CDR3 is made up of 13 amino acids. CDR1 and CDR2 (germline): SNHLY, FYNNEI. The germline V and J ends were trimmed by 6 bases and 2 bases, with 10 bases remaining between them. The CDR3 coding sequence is TGTGCCAGCAGAATCAGGGAGCAAGAGACCCAGTACTTC. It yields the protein CASRIREQETQYF.

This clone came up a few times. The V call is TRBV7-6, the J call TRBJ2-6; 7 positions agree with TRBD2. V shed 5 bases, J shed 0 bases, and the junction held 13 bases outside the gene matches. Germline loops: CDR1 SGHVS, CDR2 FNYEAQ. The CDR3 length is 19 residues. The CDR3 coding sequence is TGTGCCAGCAGCCCATTGCCGGGGAGGGGTGACTCTGGGGCCAACGTCCTGACTTTC. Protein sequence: CASSPLPGRGDSGANVLTF.

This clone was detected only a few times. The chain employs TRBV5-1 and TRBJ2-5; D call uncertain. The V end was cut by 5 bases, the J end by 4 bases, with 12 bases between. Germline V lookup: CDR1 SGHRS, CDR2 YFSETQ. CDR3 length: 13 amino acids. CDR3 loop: CASRGEAGETQYF. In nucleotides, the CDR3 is TGCGCCAGCAGAGGTGAAGCCGGAGAGACCCAGTACTTC.

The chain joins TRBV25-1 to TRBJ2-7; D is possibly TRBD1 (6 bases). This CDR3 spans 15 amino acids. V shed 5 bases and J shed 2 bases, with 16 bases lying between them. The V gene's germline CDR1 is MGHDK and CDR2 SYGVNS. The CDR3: CASSNPGQKTYEQYF. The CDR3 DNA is TGTGCCAGCAGTAATCCGGGACAAAAGACCTACGAGCAGTACTTC.

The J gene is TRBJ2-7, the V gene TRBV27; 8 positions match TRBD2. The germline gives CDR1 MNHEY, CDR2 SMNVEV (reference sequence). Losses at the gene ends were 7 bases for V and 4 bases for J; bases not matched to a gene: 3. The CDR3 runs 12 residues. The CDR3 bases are TGTGCCAGCATCTCGGGGGGGTACGAGCAGTACTTC. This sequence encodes CASISGGYEQYF.

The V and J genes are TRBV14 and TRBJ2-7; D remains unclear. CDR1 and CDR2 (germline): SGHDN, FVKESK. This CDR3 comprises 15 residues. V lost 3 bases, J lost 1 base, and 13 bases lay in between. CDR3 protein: CASSQLSRSSYEQYF. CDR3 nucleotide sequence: TGTGCCAGCAGCCAGCTTAGCCGATCTTCCTACGAGCAGTACTTC.

Written as DNA, the CDR3 is TGTGCCAGCAGCAAGGAAGGTGGCGGGAATAACTTTAAGTATTTT. It codes for CASSKEGGGNNFKYF. The chain joins TRBV7-9 to TRBJ2-3, with TRBD2 as a possible D gene (6 bases). Germline loops: CDR1 SEHNR, CDR2 FQNEAQ (reference sequence). V was cut by 5 bases and J by 13 bases, with 25 bases left in between. The CDR3 spans 15 residues.